The sequence of this T cell receptor beta chain was determined in a study of blood T cells in healthy people across ages. Healthy Russian Caucasian donors spanned ages about 6 to 90 years. Samples each yielded at least 5 micrograms of total RNA. This clonotype was recorded only once. The second PCR ran about 6 to 11 cycles with a sample-barcoded 5' primer and J-beta primers. One entry per CDR3 protein results from TCRdb running MiXCR on the 5' RACE reads. Among around 900,000 distinct CDR3 sequences, roughly half were seen once, and the ten largest hold 20% to 25%. V dropped 4 bases and J dropped 0 bases, with 10 bases sitting between them. The CDR3 spans 14 residues. Germline CDR1 and CDR2: DFQATT and SNEGSKA (reference sequence).

V gene TRBV20-1 combines with J gene TRBJ2-1, with a tentative D call TRBD2 (5 bases). Specimen: blood. The TCR was taken from a woman aged 60-75 years in good health. The CDR3 DNA reads as TGCAGTGCTAATTACGGGGACTCCTACAATGAGCAGTTCTTC. This sequence encodes CSANYGDSYNEQFF.